A single T cell receptor (beta chain) is shown here with its context. The entry originates in a study of shared clonotypes between healthy human individuals. The J segment lost 4 bases and the V segment lost 3 bases, leaving 8 bases of the junction unmatched. CDR3 length: 15 amino acids. Looked up from germline, CDR1 is MDHEN and CDR2 is SYDVKM. In the study's own analysis: ImmunoSEQ supplied junction-only sequences lacking quality scores, so filtering was different. Assay: immunoSEQ multiplex PCR; the TCRdb copy retains only in-frame clones and omits some. That table supplies the V and J calls and clone size; D and trimming were determined from the DNA. Among 2 million to 2.5 million clones listed, 85% to 95% were seen once.

The specimen sequenced was naive CD4+ T cells from PBMCs. Subset reported: CD45RA+ positively selected. This clonotype was sampled from a man younger than 35 in good health. Some clones in this sample may be carry-over from other donors' samples. The chain uses TRBV28 and TRBJ1-2; TRBD1 matches 7 bases. The CDR3 coding sequence is TGTGCCAGCAGTTTTGGGGCAGGGGGTACCTATGGCTACACCTTC. This codes for CASSFGAGGTYGYTF.